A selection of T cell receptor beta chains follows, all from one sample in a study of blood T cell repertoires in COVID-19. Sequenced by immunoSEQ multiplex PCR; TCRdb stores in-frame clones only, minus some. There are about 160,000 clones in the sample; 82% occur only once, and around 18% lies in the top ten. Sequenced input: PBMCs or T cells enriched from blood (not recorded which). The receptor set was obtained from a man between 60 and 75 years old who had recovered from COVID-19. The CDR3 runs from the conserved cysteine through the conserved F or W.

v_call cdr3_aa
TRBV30 CAWSPDRGEKLFF
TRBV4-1 CASSLPQGALTNEKLFF
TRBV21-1 CASSHRDRGDSALHF
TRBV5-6 CASSFLQETQYF
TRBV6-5 CASTVGYEQYF
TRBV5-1 CASSSRTGEAFF
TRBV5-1 CASSPLGTGGTEAFF
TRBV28 CASSRPGTGNTEAFF
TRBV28 CASSRGPPGTVGSPLHF
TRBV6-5 CASTSTGRGAGELFF
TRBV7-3 CASSSGQGEKLFF
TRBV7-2 CASSLRGGDGNTIYF
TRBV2 CASRRQGWDEQFF
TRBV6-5 CASWGGAGNTIYF
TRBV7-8 CASSPRGQGTSWPGELFF
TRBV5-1 CASSFWAGEEGVTGNTIYF
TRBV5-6 CASSLGLAGSYEQYF
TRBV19 CASQRGQGHFNITSGANVLTF
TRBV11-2 CASSDPGGSLPRAQYF
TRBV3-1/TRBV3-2 CASSQDAGGGQPQHF
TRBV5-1 CASSLNPSGAYEQFF
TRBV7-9 CASRRDGSTDTQYF
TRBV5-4 CASSLPGREAPYNEQFF
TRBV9 CASSDRGTSGEKLFF
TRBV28 CASSLYRVADTQYF
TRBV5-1 CASSFGQSRSTGELFF
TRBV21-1 CASNSAGPQETQYF
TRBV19 CASSWSGSTDTQYF
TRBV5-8 CASSYGAEGLEQYF